Listed below are T cell receptor beta chains from one sample, sequenced in a study of T cell repertoires in cytomegalovirus infection. TCRdb re-analysed the reads in MiXCR, keeping a single row per CDR3 protein. The sample includes under 250,000 distinct CDR3 sequences, 6.5% of them seen just once. Sequenced sample: PBMCs. The receptors were gathered from a human donor in good health (CMV status not recorded). Some clones in this sample may be carry-over from other donors' samples. CDR3s include the opening cysteine and the closing phenylalanine or tryptophan. Each record gives: clone size, V gene, J gene, D gene, CDR3 DNA, CDR3 protein. D genes are given only for firm matches. A row's size may be missing; if present it is once, few, many or a size class.

many,TRBV7-8,TRBJ2-7,TRBD1,TGTGCCAGCAGCGCCTACAGGGGGCCGGGCTACGAGCAGTACTTC,CASSAYRGPGYEQYF
.,TRBV5-6,TRBJ2-7,TRBD1,TGTGCCAGCAGCCGAATCTCCGGGACAGTCTACGAGCAGTACTTC,CASSRISGTVYEQYF
many,TRBV7-2,TRBJ2-3,.,TGTGCCAGCGGGGGGCCGGCAGATACGCAGTATTTT,CASGGPADTQYF
many,TRBV7-2,TRBJ2-3,.,TGTGCCAGCAGCTCAAATAGCGCAGATACGCAGTATTTT,CASSSNSADTQYF
many,TRBV6-2/TRBV6-3,TRBJ1-1,.,TGTGCCAGCAGTTACCTGGGACAAGCTGAAGCTTTCTTT,CASSYLGQAEAFF
.,TRBV7-9,TRBJ1-2,TRBD1,TGTGCCAGCAGCTCCGGGACAGTGACCTATGGCTACACCTTC,CASSSGTVTYGYTF
many,TRBV20-1,TRBJ2-5,.,TGCAGTGCTAGACTAATGCGGGGCCTTCTAGAGACCCAGTACTTC,CSARLMRGLLETQYF
medium-sized,TRBV7-2,TRBJ2-2,.,TGTGCCAGCAGCTCCAACGCGAACACCGGGGAGCTGTTTTTT,CASSSNANTGELFF
many,TRBV5-4,TRBJ2-7,.,TGTGCCAGCAGCTTGATCACGGGCACCGAGCAGTACTTC,CASSLITGTEQYF
many,TRBV25-1,TRBJ1-1,TRBD1,TGTGCCAGCAGTGATTGGGAAGGACAGGGGGCGCGAGGAGCTTTCTTT,CASSDWEGQGARGAFF
many,TRBV6-5,TRBJ1-2,.,TGTGCCAGCAGTTACGGGCGGGGGTATGGCTACACCTTC,CASSYGRGYGYTF
many,TRBV28,TRBJ1-2,TRBD1,TGTGCCAGCAGCGATGACAGGGGGTATGGCTACACCTTC,CASSDDRGYGYTF
few,TRBV7-7,TRBJ2-3,.,TGTGCTAGCAGCGAGGGAGGGGGGGCCCCAGATACGCAGTATTTT,CASSEGGGAPDTQYF
many,TRBV7-2,TRBJ1-5,TRBD1,TGTGCCAGCAGTACCTGGACAGGGGGCTCAAATCAGCCCCAGCATTTT,CASSTWTGGSNQPQHF
.,TRBV20-1,TRBJ1-2,TRBD1,TGCAGTGCTAGAGAAGGCGGACAGGGTTTATGGACCTTC,CSAREGGQGLWTF
many,TRBV5-6,TRBJ2-2,.,TGTGCCAGCAGCTCGGTGGGCCCCGACACCGGGGAGCTGTTTTTT,CASSSVGPDTGELFF
few,TRBV7-9,TRBJ1-1,TRBD1,TGTGCCAGCAGCTTAACAGACAGGGGGGTTGAAGCTTTCTTT,CASSLTDRGVEAFF
many,TRBV28,TRBJ1-1,.,TGTGCCAGCAGTTTAGTTACTCCCACAGGGCCGGGCACTGAAGCTTTCTTT,CASSLVTPTGPGTEAFF
once,TRBV20-1,TRBJ2-1,TRBD1,TGCAGTGCCGGACTTGACAGGGGAGGCTACAATGAGCAGTTCTTC,CSAGLDRGGYNEQFF
many,TRBV6-5,TRBJ1-2,.,TGTGCCAGCACGGACCCGCGGGGAACGACTAACTATGGCTACACCTTC,CASTDPRGTTNYGYTF
.,TRBV29-1,TRBJ2-3,.,TGCAGCGTTGGTCCCGTGGGGGCAGATACGCAGTATTTT,CSVGPVGADTQYF
many,TRBV28,TRBJ1-3,TRBD1,TGTGCCAGCAGCTTGGGCAGGGGGCGATTAGGAAACACCATATATTTT,CASSLGRGRLGNTIYF
many,TRBV28,TRBJ2-1,.,TGTGCCAGCAGTAGCCTCGAGGGGGGAGGTTACAATGAGCAGTTCTTC,CASSSLEGGGYNEQFF
many,TRBV20-1,TRBJ1-5,.,TGCAGTGCTAGTGACGCAGGCAATCAGCCCCAGCATTTT,CSASDAGNQPQHF
many,TRBV7-8,TRBJ2-7,.,TGTGCCAGCGCCCACGGCGGGCAGGGCTACGAGCAGTACTTC,CASAHGGQGYEQYF
.,TRBV7-2,TRBJ1-1,.,TGTGCCAGCAGCTGGACAACCAACACTGAAGCTTTCTTT,CASSWTTNTEAFF
many,TRBV6-4,TRBJ2-1,TRBD1,TGTGCCAGCAGTGGGGACAGCGATGAGCAGTTCTTC,CASSGDSDEQFF
.,TRBV20-1,TRBJ2-6,TRBD1,TGCAGTGCTAGGTCCAGGGGGAGCTCTGGGGCCAACGTCCTGACTTTC,CSARSRGSSGANVLTF
many,TRBV5-6,TRBJ1-1,.,TGTGCCAGCAGCTCGTCCGGGGCCTCGTCCGAAGCTTTCTTT,CASSSSGASSEAFF
many,TRBV2,TRBJ2-3,.,TGTGCCAGCAGTCCGGGGTTACGGACAGATACGCAGTATTTT,CASSPGLRTDTQYF
few,TRBV20-1,TRBJ1-2,.,TGCAGTGCTAGGAGTCAGGGTCGGGGGGGACCTAACTATGGCTACACCTTC,CSARSQGRGGPNYGYTF
many,TRBV7-8,TRBJ2-1,TRBD2,TGTGCCAGCGCTCGGGGGGTCTCCTCCTACAATGAGCAGTTCTTC,CASARGVSSYNEQFF
many,TRBV12-3/TRBV12-4,TRBJ2-7,.,TGTGCCAGCAGTTTATGGGGGGGCCTATACGAGCAGTACTTC,CASSLWGGLYEQYF
many,TRBV23-1,TRBJ2-5,TRBD2,TGCGCCAGCAGCCTACCGGGGGGGACCCAGTACTTC,CASSLPGGTQYF
few,TRBV2,TRBJ2-4,TRBD1,TGTGCCAGCAGCAGGCCGGGACAGGGGAACATTCAGTACTTC,CASSRPGQGNIQYF
.,TRBV5-1,TRBJ2-5,TRBD2,TGCGCCAGCAGCTTGGCTACTAGCGGGGGGGCCGCGGAGGCCCAGTACTTC,CASSLATSGGAAEAQYF
few,TRBV15,TRBJ1-2,.,TGTGCCACCAGCAGAGAGTCGAGGGAGTATGGCTACACCTTC,CATSRESREYGYTF
many,TRBV7-3,TRBJ2-6,.,TGTGCCAGCAGCCTCACCGGGACAACGTCGGGGGCCAACGTCCTGACTTTC,CASSLTGTTSGANVLTF
many,TRBV7-2,TRBJ2-4,.,TGTGCCAGCAGCTTACGCAGGGTGGGGGACATTCAGTACTTC,CASSLRRVGDIQYF